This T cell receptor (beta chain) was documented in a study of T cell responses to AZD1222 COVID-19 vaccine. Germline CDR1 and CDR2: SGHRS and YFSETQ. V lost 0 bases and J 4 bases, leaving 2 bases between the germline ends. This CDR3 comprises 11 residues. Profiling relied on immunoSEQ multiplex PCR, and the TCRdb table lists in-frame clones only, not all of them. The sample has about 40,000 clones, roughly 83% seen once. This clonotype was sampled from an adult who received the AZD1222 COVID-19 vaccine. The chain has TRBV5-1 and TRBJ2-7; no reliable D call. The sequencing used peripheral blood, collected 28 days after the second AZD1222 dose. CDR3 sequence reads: CASSLAYEQYF. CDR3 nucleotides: TGCGCCAGCAGCTTGGCTTACGAGCAGTACTTC.